These 23 T cell receptor beta chains were all obtained from the same sample, sequenced in a study of cytomegalovirus exposure and HLA in healthy donors listed by TCRdb under 2017. Libraries came from the immunoSEQ multiplex PCR assay. For the multiplex PCR, a mixture combining 60 forward primers for TCR Vbeta segments and 13 reverse primers for TCR Jbeta segments was used. Here the immuneACCESS table is served through TCRdb, limited to in-frame sequences with V and J called. Missing clones are a known gap in these copies; in checked studies unresolved V genes cover under half, and the rest lacks a known reason. Counted in this sample were 120,000 to 150,000 clones; more than 75% of them appeared once. 3% to 3.5% of the sample is in the top ten clones. Specimen: PBMCs. All receptors come from a man between 18 and 29 years old in good health and CMV-seropositive.

The V and J genes are TRBV28 and TRBJ1-2, with 7 bases matching TRBD1. The junction had 8 bases not matched to a gene; V was cut back by 5 bases and J by 5 bases. The CDR3 is 14 amino acids. Germline CDR1 and CDR2: MDHEN and SYDVKM. The CDR3 here is CASSTSTGNYGYTF. The DNA of the CDR3 is TGTGCCAGCAGTACCTCGACAGGGAATTATGGCTACACCTTC.

The chain has TRBV7-9 and TRBJ1-5, with D tentatively TRBD1 (6 bases). The CDR3 is 13 amino acids. Trimming took off 6 bases at V and 7 bases at J, with 13 bases between the two ends. CDR1 SEHNR and CDR2 FQNEAQ come from the germline V gene (reference sequence). DNA for the CDR3: TGTGCCAGCAGTTTAACAGGGTCCCAGCCCCAGCATTTT. The encoded protein is CASSLTGSQPQHF.

The chain employs TRBV25-1 and TRBJ2-7, with TRBD2 matching over 7 bases. Germline values: CDR1 MGHDK, CDR2 SYGVNS. The CDR3 consists of 14 residues. Losses at the gene ends were 4 bases for V and 4 bases for J; bases not matched to a gene: 7. DNA of the CDR3: TGTGCCAGCAGTGTGGGCGGGAGTAAATACGAGCAGTACTTC. Translated, it gives CASSVGGSKYEQYF.

The rearrangement uses TRBV19 and TRBJ2-5, with 8 bases matching TRBD2. The CDR3 sequence is 16 residues long. The junction had 9 bases not matched to a gene; V was cut back by 3 bases and J by 3 bases. Germline assignment: CDR1 LNHDA and CDR2 SQIVND (reference sequence). CDR3 coding DNA: TGTGCCAGTAGTATCGGGGGGGCGGTCGGAGAAGAGACCCAGTACTTC. Residues: CASSIGGAVGEETQYF.

The chain combines TRBV19 with TRBJ2-3, with 10 bases lining up with TRBD2. CDR1 and CDR2 from the germline V gene are LNHDA and SQIVND (reference sequence). V lost 6 bases to trimming and J lost 2 bases; unmatched junction nucleotides: 8. The CDR3 length is 16 residues. This CDR3 is CASRGSGRAYTDTQYF. The DNA for the CDR3 is TGTGCCAGTAGAGGGAGCGGGAGGGCCTACACAGATACGCAGTATTTT.

On this clone: Relative to the germline gene, one junction end is altered; a read error may explain this. The CDR3 bases are TGTGCCAGCAATTGGGATATCCGGGACAGTTCTTTT. Its translation: CASNWDIRDSSF. This chain uses TRBV6-5 with TRBJ1-3; the match to TRBD1 covers 7 bases. The CDR3 contains 12 residues. Germline CDR1 reads MNHEY; CDR2 reads SVGAGI.

Here the CDR3 DNA reads TGCGCCAGCAGCCGGACTAGCGGGAGACTCGGTAATGAGCAGTTCTTC. Protein product: CASSRTSGRLGNEQFF. V is TRBV5-1 and J is TRBJ2-1; 13 nucleotides align to TRBD2. The CDR3 sequence is 16 residues long. CDR1 is SGHRS and CDR2 is YFSETQ in the germline V gene. Unmatched junction bases numbered 8, after V lost 4 bases and J lost 7 bases.

This chain connects TRBV28 to TRBJ1-5; tentatively, D is TRBD1 (5 bases). The CDR3 has 14 amino acids. Deletions cut 6 bases from V and 0 bases from J, with 9 bases between. In germline, CDR1 is MDHEN, CDR2 SYDVKM. The DNA of the CDR3 is TGTGCCAGCAGCCCTCAGGGTAGCAATCAGCCCCAGCATTTT. This sequence encodes CASSPQGSNQPQHF.

This sequence joins TRBV7-8 and TRBJ1-2, with D possibly being TRBD1 (5 bases). The germline gives CDR1 SGHVS, CDR2 FQNEAQ. V was pared by 1 base and J by 4 bases, with 13 bases between. This CDR3 contains 15 residues. CDR3 bases: TGTGCCAGCAGCTTAGAGGGAGGGGCTAGCTATGGCTACACCTTC. Residues: CASSLEGGASYGYTF.

The V and J genes are TRBV27 and TRBJ2-5; 8 bases are shared with TRBD1. J lost 0 bases, V lost 6 bases, and 12 bases had no gene match. The V gene's germline CDR1 is MNHEY and CDR2 SMNVEV (reference sequence). The CDR3 is 17 residues long. CDR3 sequence reads: CASRPKTGVSYQETQYF. The CDR3 nucleotides read TGTGCCAGCAGACCGAAGACAGGGGTTTCGTACCAAGAGACCCAGTACTTC.

The chain carries TRBV9 and TRBJ2-1; tentative D call: TRBD1 (6 bases). CDR3 length equals 15 residues. From germline, CDR1 is SGDLS and CDR2 YYNGEE. The V end was cut by 0 bases, the J end by 9 bases, with 16 bases between. CDR3 sequence: CASSVVGGSEGEQFF. CDR3 sequence (DNA): TGTGCCAGCAGCGTAGTAGGGGGATCCGAGGGTGAGCAGTTCTTC.

The V call is TRBV29-1, the J call TRBJ2-3; TRBD2 agrees at 9 bases. The CDR3 runs 14 residues. Germline assignment: CDR1 SQVTM and CDR2 ANQGSEA. V dropped 5 bases and J dropped 2; count of bases not matched to a gene: 5. The DNA of the CDR3 is TGCAGCGTTAATAGCGGGGGTTCCACAGATACGCAGTATTTT. Translated: CSVNSGGSTDTQYF.

The chain recombines TRBV6-6 with TRBJ2-7; perhaps TRBD1 as D (6 bases). Germline V gene data show CDR1 as MNHNY and CDR2 as SVGAGI (reference sequence). V lost 9 bases and J 1 base, leaving 10 bases between the germline ends. The CDR3 length is 12 residues. The CDR3 coding sequence is TGTGCCAGTCACCAGGGGTCCTACGAGCAGTACTTC. Its translation is CASHQGSYEQYF.

This clone was picked up one time. V usage is TRBV7-9 and J usage is TRBJ2-5, with D possibly TRBD2 on 6 matching bases. This CDR3 is 14 amino acids long. V shed 5 bases and J shed 5 bases, with 15 bases lying between them. In germline, CDR1 is SEHNR, CDR2 FQNEAQ (reference sequence). CDR3 amino acids: CASSRDPGGETQYF. CDR3 coding DNA: TGTGCCAGCAGCCGGGACCCCGGAGGGGAGACCCAGTACTTC.

The V and J genes are TRBV27 and TRBJ2-7; 10 bases agree with TRBD1. V was clipped by 8 bases and J by 2 bases; unmatched bases: 6. The CDR3 sequence is 14 residues long. Germline assignment: CDR1 MNHEY and CDR2 SMNVEV (reference sequence). CDR3 bases: TGTGCCAGCCAGACCGGGACAGGGGCCTACGAGCAGTACTTC. It yields the protein CASQTGTGAYEQYF.

CDR3 loop: CASSFAARLSDTQYF. CDR3 nucleotide sequence: TGTGCCAGCAGTTTCGCGGCACGGCTCTCGGATACGCAGTATTTT. The gene calls are TRBV27 and TRBJ2-3; D is unclear. The V end lost 3 bases, the J end lost 6 bases, and 16 bases lay between the germline ends. The germline gives CDR1 MNHEY, CDR2 SMNVEV (reference sequence). CDR3 size: 15 residues.

This chain links TRBV21-1 with TRBJ2-1; TRBD2, the table's D call, was not compared with the DNA. TRBV21-1 constitutes a pseudogene. The CDR3 runs to 20 residues. CDR3 sequence: CASSQLEVREAIESYNEQFF. The CDR3 DNA sequence: TGTGCCAGCAGCCAACTCGAGGTGCGGGAGGCCATCGAGTCCTACAATGAGCAGTTCTTC.

This clone was counted only a few times. The V call is TRBV4-1, the J call TRBJ1-1; 8 bases fit TRBD1. The CDR3 has 14 amino acids. The V gene end was trimmed by 2 bases and the J gene end by 4 bases; junction bases not matched to a gene: 3. Germline CDR1 is MGHRA and CDR2 is YSYEKL. CDR3 sequence reads: CASSQQGAGTEAFF. In nucleotides, the CDR3 is TGCGCCAGCAGCCAACAGGGGGCTGGCACTGAAGCTTTCTTT.

J is TRBJ2-7 and V is TRBV2; 10 positions match TRBD1. Germline assignment: CDR1 SNHLY and CDR2 FYNNEI. The CDR3 extends over 16 amino acids. V shed 4 bases and J 2 bases; nucleotides not matched to a gene: 8. The CDR3 sequence is CASSVTKGQGPYEQYF. The CDR3 bases are TGTGCCAGCAGTGTGACAAAGGGACAGGGGCCCTACGAGCAGTACTTC.

The V call is TRBV7-3, the J call TRBJ2-7, with 7 nucleotides matching TRBD2. V was pared by 2 bases and J by 0 bases, with 7 bases of the junction left unmatched. Germline V lookup: CDR1 SGHTA, CDR2 FQGTGA. The CDR3 sequence is 16 residues long. DNA for the CDR3: TGTGCCAGCAGCTTACAAGATCTAGCGGTCTCCTACGAGCAGTACTTC. This sequence encodes CASSLQDLAVSYEQYF.

This clone was seen once. The V call is TRBV4-2, the J call TRBJ2-5; 9 bases line up with TRBD2. Per the germline V gene, CDR1 is LGHNA and CDR2 is YNFKEQ. V gave up 1 base and J gave up 5 bases; unmatched junction bases: 2. The CDR3 is 14 amino acids. CDR3 region: CASSQGLAEETQYF. DNA for the CDR3: TGTGCCAGCAGCCAAGGACTAGCGGAGGAGACCCAGTACTTC.

The chain links TRBV28 to TRBJ1-5, with TRBD1 matching 10 bases. Germline values: CDR1 MDHEN, CDR2 SYDVKM. This CDR3 spans 13 amino acids. J lost 7 bases, V lost 6 bases, and 3 bases had no gene match. The CDR3, as DNA: TGTGCCAGCAGGACAGGGGGCCTGCAGCCCCAGCATTTT. As protein: CASRTGGLQPQHF.

This clone was seen a few times. The rearrangement links TRBV10-1 to TRBJ2-1, with 10 bases identical to TRBD2. Germline V lookup: CDR1 WNHNN, CDR2 SYGVQD (reference sequence). V lost 7 bases, J lost 2 bases, and 5 bases stayed unmatched. The CDR3 runs to 15 residues. CDR3 amino acids: CASITSGKAYNEQFF. In nucleotides, the CDR3 is TGCGCCAGCATTACTAGCGGGAAGGCCTACAATGAGCAGTTCTTC.